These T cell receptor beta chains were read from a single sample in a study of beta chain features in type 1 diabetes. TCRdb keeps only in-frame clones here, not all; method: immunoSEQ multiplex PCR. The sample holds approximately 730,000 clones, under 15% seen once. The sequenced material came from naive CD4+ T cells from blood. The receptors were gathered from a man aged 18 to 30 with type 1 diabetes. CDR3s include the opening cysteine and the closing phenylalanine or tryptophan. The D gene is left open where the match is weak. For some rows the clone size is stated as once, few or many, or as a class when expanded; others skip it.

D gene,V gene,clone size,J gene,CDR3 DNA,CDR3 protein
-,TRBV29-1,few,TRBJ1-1,TGCAGCGTTGGAGGGACGGCGAACACTGAAGCTTTCTTT,CSVGGTANTEAFF
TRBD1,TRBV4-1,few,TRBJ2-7,TGCGCCAGCAGCCAAGGGCAGGGGGCCTCCTACGAGCAGTACTTC,CASSQGQGASYEQYF
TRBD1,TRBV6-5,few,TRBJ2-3,TGTGCCACCAAGGGACAGGGGGCATGGGATACGCAGTATTTT,CATKGQGAWDTQYF
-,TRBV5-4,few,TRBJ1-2,TGTGCCAGCAGCCCTGGGGGGGAACCGTTCTATGGCTACACCTTC,CASSPGGEPFYGYTF
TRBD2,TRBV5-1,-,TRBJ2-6,TGCGCCAGCAGCGAGGGACTAGCGGGGCCTGGGGCCAACGTCCTGACTTTC,CASSEGLAGPGANVLTF
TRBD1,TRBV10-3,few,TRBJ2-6,TGTGCCACCCGGACAGGGTTTGGAAGCTCTGGGGCCAACGTCCTGACTTTC,CATRTGFGSSGANVLTF
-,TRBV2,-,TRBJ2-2,TGTGCCAGACAGGTTTCGGGCACCGGGGAGCTGTTTTTT,CARQVSGTGELFF
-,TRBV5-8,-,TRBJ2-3,TGTGCCAGCAGCACAGGGTTCGGGGGAACAGATACGCAGTATTTT,CASSTGFGGTDTQYF
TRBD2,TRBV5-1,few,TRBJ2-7,TGCGCCAGCAGCTTGGTGCCGTCCGAAGGGAGGGGCGTCTACGAGCAGTACTTC,CASSLVPSEGRGVYEQYF
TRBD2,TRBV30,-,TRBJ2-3,TGTGCCTGGAGTGTAGGCGGGGGGAGCACAGATACGCAGTATTTT,CAWSVGGGSTDTQYF
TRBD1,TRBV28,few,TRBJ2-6,TGTGCCAGCAGTCGGGGGGACAGGGCCGCTGGGGCCAACGTCCTGACTTTC,CASSRGDRAAGANVLTF
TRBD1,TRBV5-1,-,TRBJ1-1,TGCGCCAGCAGCTCCCTGACAGGGGGCCTGAACACTGAAGCTTTCTTT,CASSSLTGGLNTEAFF
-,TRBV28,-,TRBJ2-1,TGTGCCAGCCTCCTGAGCTCCTACAATGAGCAGTTCTTC,CASLLSSYNEQFF
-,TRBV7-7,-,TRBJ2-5,TGTGCTAGCAGCTTATACGGACAAGAGACCCAGTACTTC,CASSLYGQETQYF
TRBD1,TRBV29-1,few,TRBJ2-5,TGCAGCGCTGGGACAGGGGGGCAAGAGACCCAGTACTTC,CSAGTGGQETQYF
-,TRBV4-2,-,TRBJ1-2,TGTGCCAGCAGCCCTGCCGACAGCCCTAACTATGGCTACACCTTC,CASSPADSPNYGYTF
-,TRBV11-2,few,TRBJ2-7,TGTGCCAGCAGCCGGGCGTCCTACGAGCAGTACTTC,CASSRASYEQYF
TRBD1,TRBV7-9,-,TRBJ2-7,TGTGCCAGCAGCTTAGGGACAGGGGGTTTCGAGCAGTACTTC,CASSLGTGGFEQYF
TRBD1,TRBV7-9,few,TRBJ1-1,TGTGCCAGCAGCCCCCAGGGGGTGGGGGGAACTGAAGCTTTCTTT,CASSPQGVGGTEAFF
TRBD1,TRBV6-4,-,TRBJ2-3,TGTGCCAGCAGAAGGACAGGGTCGACAGATACGCAGTATTTT,CASRRTGSTDTQYF
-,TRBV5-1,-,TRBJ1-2,TGCGCCAGCAGCTCAAGTCGACCACAAGGCACACAAGGCTACACCTTC,CASSSSRPQGTQGYTF
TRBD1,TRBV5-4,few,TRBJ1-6,TGTGCCAGCAGCTCGACAGGGAGCCTCTCACCCCTCCACTTT,CASSSTGSLSPLHF
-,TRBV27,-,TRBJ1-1,TGTGCCAGCAGGCTAAGGGAATTGAACACTGAAGCTTTCTTT,CASRLRELNTEAFF
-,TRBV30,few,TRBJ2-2,TGTGCCTGGAGTAGAACCGGGGAGCTGTTTTTT,CAWSRTGELFF
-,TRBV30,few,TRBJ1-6,TGTGCCTGGAGTCCAGGACGTCGGACCCTCCACTTT,CAWSPGRRTLHF
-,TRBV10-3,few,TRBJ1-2,TGTGCCTCACAACAGGGTGCGGATGGCTACACCTTC,CASQQGADGYTF
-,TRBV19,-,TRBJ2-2,TGTGCCAGTAGTATAGGGACCGGGGAGCTGTTTTTT,CASSIGTGELFF
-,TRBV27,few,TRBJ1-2,TGTGCCAGCAGTTTTTGGGGCGGAAACTATGGCTACACCTTC,CASSFWGGNYGYTF
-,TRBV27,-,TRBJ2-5,TGTGCCAGCAGGCTCCCAAGAGAGAAGAAGTACCAAGAGACCCAGTACTTC,CASRLPREKKYQETQYF
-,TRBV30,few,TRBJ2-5,TGTGCCTGGAGGAAACCGACAGGACGAGAAGAGACCCAGTACTTC,CAWRKPTGREETQYF
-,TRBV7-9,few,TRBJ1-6,TGTGCCGGGGGACGGCCGAATTCACCCCTCCACTTT,CAGGRPNSPLHF
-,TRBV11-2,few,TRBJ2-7,TGTGCCAGCAGCTCCCCTGCCCGGGGTTACGAGCAGTACTTC,CASSSPARGYEQYF
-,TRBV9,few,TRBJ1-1,TGTGCCAGCAGCGTAGCTCTGTCGGGCACTGAAGCTTTCTTT,CASSVALSGTEAFF